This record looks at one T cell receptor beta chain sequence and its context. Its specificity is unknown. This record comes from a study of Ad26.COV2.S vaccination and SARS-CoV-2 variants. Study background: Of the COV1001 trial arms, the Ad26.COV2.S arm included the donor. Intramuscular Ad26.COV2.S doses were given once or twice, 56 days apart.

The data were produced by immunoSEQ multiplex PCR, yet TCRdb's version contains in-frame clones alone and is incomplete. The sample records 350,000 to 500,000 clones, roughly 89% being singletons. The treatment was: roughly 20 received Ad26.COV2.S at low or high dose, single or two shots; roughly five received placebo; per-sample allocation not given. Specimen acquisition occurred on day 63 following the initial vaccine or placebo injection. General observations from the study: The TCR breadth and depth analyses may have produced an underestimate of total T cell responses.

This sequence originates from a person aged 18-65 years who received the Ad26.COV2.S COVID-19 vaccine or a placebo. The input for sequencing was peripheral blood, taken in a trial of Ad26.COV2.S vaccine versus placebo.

The CDR3 nucleotides are TGTGCCAGCAGTCCACACCCGGGGGGGGCGCAGACCTATAATTCACCCCTCCACTTT. Protein product: CASSPHPGGAQTYNSPLHF. The chain carries TRBV28 and TRBJ1-6, with D maybe TRBD1 (6 bases). V lost 5 bases and J 2 bases, leaving 22 bases between the germline ends. The CDR3 spans 19 residues. Germline V gives CDR1 MDHEN, CDR2 SYDVKM.